The 7 T cell receptor beta chains presented below share a single source sample, sequenced in a study of technical replicates of blood from several donors. Repertoires were generated with immunoSEQ multiplex PCR, while TCRdb's copy carries only in-frame clones and drops some. The repertoire consists of over 55,000 clones, with roughly 97% occurring once and the leading ten covering over 0.2%. The sequencing sample was made of T cells isolated from PBMCs. Every receptor here comes from a human donor in good health.

The chain couples TRBV11-2 to TRBJ2-1, with D possibly being TRBD2 (6 bases). The V end lost 5 bases, the J end lost 4 bases, and 15 bases lay between the germline ends. CDR1 and CDR2 (germline): SGHAT, FQNNGV. The CDR3 runs 15 residues. CDR3 sequence reads: CASSRTGTSYNEQFF. CDR3 DNA sequence: TGTGCCAGCAGCCGGACCGGGACTTCATACAATGAGCAGTTCTTC. Supplemented by reference TRBV11-2 and TRBJ2-1, the full variable domain reads EAGVAQSPRYKIIEKRQSVAFWCNPISGHATLYWYQQILGQGPKLLIQFQNNGVVDDSQLPKDRFSAERLKGVDSTLKIQPAKLEDSAVYLCASSRTGTSYNEQFFGPGTRLTVL.

The chain uses TRBV6-5 and TRBJ2-7, with 9 bases lining up with TRBD1. Germline CDR1 MNHEY, CDR2 SVGAGI. The CDR3 is 16 residues long. V shed 0 bases and J 6 bases; nucleotides not matched to a gene: 9. The CDR3 reads CASSYSMGQGILEQYF. CDR3 nucleotide sequence: TGTGCCAGCAGTTACTCGATGGGACAGGGTATCCTCGAGCAGTACTTC.

In its sample, this clone was seen once. The CDR3 coding sequence is TGTGCCAGCAGTGATGGGGCTAGTAGTCCCGATGAGCAGTTCTTC. It yields the protein CASSDGASSPDEQFF. The chain recombines TRBV6-4 with TRBJ2-1; D perhaps matches TRBD1 (5 bases). Germline CDR1 and CDR2: MRHNA and SNTAGT. The CDR3 has 15 residues. Trimming left V 3 bases short and J 8 bases short, with 17 bases between.

V is TRBV4-1 and J is TRBJ1-3; 8 positions match TRBD1. This CDR3 comprises 15 residues. V trimming: 0 bases; J trimming: 4 bases; junction bases outside the gene matches: 2. Germline loops: CDR1 MGHRA, CDR2 YSYEKL. The chain's CDR3 is CASSQETGVGNTIYF. In DNA form, the CDR3 reads TGCGCCAGCAGCCAAGAGACAGGGGTGGGAAACACCATATATTTT.

The chain is built from TRBV19 and TRBJ2-1, with a weak D call TRBD1 (6 bases). Deletions cut 4 bases from V and 0 bases from J, with 19 bases between. CDR3 size: 18 residues. Germline CDR1 reads LNHDA; CDR2 reads SQIVND (reference sequence). The CDR3 here is CASSRTGPATRSYNEQFF. The CDR3, as DNA: TGTGCCAGTAGTAGAACAGGGCCGGCGACACGCTCCTACAATGAGCAGTTCTTC.

V gene TRBV7-9 combines with J gene TRBJ2-1; 13 bases match TRBD2. Germline values: CDR1 SEHNR, CDR2 FQNEAQ (reference sequence). V trimming: 5 bases; J trimming: 9 bases; junction bases outside the gene matches: 16. This CDR3 comprises 18 residues. This CDR3 is CASSPRPGLAGAGSEQFF. CDR3 coding DNA: TGTGCCAGCAGCCCTCGTCCAGGACTAGCGGGAGCGGGTAGTGAGCAGTTCTTC. The variable domain in full, with the rest retrieved from reference TRBV7-9 and TRBJ2-1, is DTGVSQNPRHKITKRGQNVTFRCDPISEHNRLYWYRQTLGQGPEFLTYFQNEAQLEKSRLLSDRFSAERPKGSFSTLEIQRTEQGDSAMYLCASSPRPGLAGAGSEQFFGPGTRLTVL.

V usage is TRBV13 and J usage is TRBJ2-3, with 7 bases aligning to TRBD1. The germline CDR1 and CDR2 sequences are PRHDT and FYEKMQ (reference sequence). CDR3 length: 16 residues. Trimming took 2 bases from V and 6 from J; bases not matched to a gene: 11. In nucleotides, the CDR3 is TGTGCCAGCAGCTTATTGCCAGGACAGGAGGCGGATACGCAGTATTTT. Translation gives CASSLLPGQEADTQYF.